This is a list of T cell receptor beta chains from one sample in a study of cytomegalovirus exposure and HLA in healthy donors. Some clones are missing from TCRdb's copy, which holds only in-frame ones; the method was immunoSEQ multiplex PCR. The sample consists of some 71,000 clones, 94% of them appearing once. Input material: PBMCs. The receptor source for this set is a woman under 30 in good health and CMV-seronegative. Each CDR3 is given with its conserved first and last residue. The D gene is left open where the match is weak. Clone size is given for some rows only: seen once, a few or many times, or a class if the clone is expanded.

J gene	clone size	D gene	V gene	CDR3 DNA	CDR3 protein
TRBJ2-3	.	TRBD2	TRBV6-4	TGTGCCAGCAGCCCGACTAGCGGGGCAGCCGATACGCAGTATTTT	CASSPTSGAADTQYF
TRBJ1-3	.	.	TRBV11-2	TGTGCCAGCAGCATCCGAGGGGGGGCCGGAAACACCATATATTTT	CASSIRGGAGNTIYF
TRBJ2-1	few	TRBD2	TRBV6-4	TGTGCCAGCAGTGACACCGGGACTAGCGGGAGTGATGAGCAGTTCTTC	CASSDTGTSGSDEQFF
TRBJ2-5	.	.	TRBV7-9	TGTGCCAGCAGCCTACAAGAGACCCAGTACTTC	CASSLQETQYF
TRBJ2-7	.	.	TRBV7-2	TGTGCCAGCAGCTTAGCTCCAAGCGCCTACGAGCAGTACTTC	CASSLAPSAYEQYF
TRBJ1-1	.	.	TRBV2	TGTGCCAGCAGTGAAGAAACGGGATCGAGGACTGAAGCTTTCTTT	CASSEETGSRTEAFF
TRBJ1-1	.	.	TRBV5-1	TGCGCCAGCAGCCTAGACGGTCGGACTGAAGCTTTCTTT	CASSLDGRTEAFF
TRBJ2-1	.	TRBD2	TRBV19	TGTGCCAGTAGTACTAGCGGGGGAAACAATGAGCAGTTCTTC	CASSTSGGNNEQFF
TRBJ1-4	.	.	TRBV5-1	TGCGCCAGCAGGAGCGGCAGGAGACAAGTTGCAACTAATGAAAAACTGTTTTTT	CASRSGRRQVATNEKLFF
TRBJ1-1	.	TRBD1	TRBV7-9	TGTGCCAGCAGCCCACAGGGGGCGAGGACTGAAGCTTTCTTT	CASSPQGARTEAFF
TRBJ1-1	.	.	TRBV28	TGTGCCAGCAGTTCAGGGGCCACTGAAGCTTTCTTT	CASSSGATEAFF
TRBJ2-5	once	TRBD2	TRBV4-1	TGCGCCAGCAGCCAAGAAGGAGGGGGCACAGGGACTAGCGCGACCCAGTACTTC	CASSQEGGGTGTSATQYF
TRBJ1-1	.	.	TRBV10-3	TGTGCCACAGGCGGGCAGTTGAACACTGAAGCTTTCTTT	CATGGQLNTEAFF
TRBJ2-1	.	.	TRBV10-1	TGCGCCAGCAGGCGGGAGACAGGCTACAATGAGCAGTTCTTC	CASRRETGYNEQFF
TRBJ2-2	.	.	TRBV6-5	TGTGCCAGCGGGGGCGGAGAAAACACCGGGGAGCTGTTTTTT	CASGGGENTGELFF
TRBJ2-3	.	TRBD2	TRBV9	TGTGCCAGCAGCGTAGGAGGAGGAGTAGCGGGGGGCCCCACAGATACGCAGTATTTT	CASSVGGGVAGGPTDTQYF
TRBJ1-4	.	TRBD1	TRBV18	TGTGCCAGCTCACCGGACAGGGGGAGTGAAAAACTGTTTTTT	CASSPDRGSEKLFF
TRBJ2-5	.	TRBD2	TRBV2	TGTGCCAGCAGAGACCTGGGAGCGGGAAGAAGGGAGACCCAGTACTTC	CASRDLGAGRRETQYF
TRBJ1-1	.	.	TRBV19	TGTGCCAGTAGTATGTTTCCGTGGCACGCGGACCGGGGGACTGAAGCTTTCTTT	CASSMFPWHADRGTEAFF
TRBJ1-6	.	.	TRBV29-1	TGCAGGCGGGCAACTTATTCACCCCTCCACTTT	CRRATYSPLHF
TRBJ1-1	.	.	TRBV9	TGTGCCAGCAGCGTAGGGTACAGTGGCACTGAAGCTTTCTTT	CASSVGYSGTEAFF
TRBJ2-7	.	.	TRBV10-3	TGTGCCATCAGTGCTCAGTCGTGGGACGGGGACACCTACGAGCAGTACTTC	CAISAQSWDGDTYEQYF
TRBJ2-2	.	.	TRBV10-2	TGCGCCAGCAACCAGGGGGGGAACACCGGGGAGCTGTTTTTT	CASNQGGNTGELFF
TRBJ1-2	.	.	TRBV7-2	TGTGCCAGCAGCCCGCAACGGGGGGGAGACTATGGCTACACCTTC	CASSPQRGGDYGYTF
TRBJ1-4	.	TRBD1	TRBV19	TGTGCCAGTAGTGGAGGGGACAGGGGGCAAAAACTGTTTTTT	CASSGGDRGQKLFF
TRBJ1-5	few	.	TRBV6-1	TGTGCCAGCAGCTATAAAGAGGGGGAAAGTCAGCCCCAGCATTTT	CASSYKEGESQPQHF
TRBJ1-1	once	.	TRBV6-1	TGTGCCAGCAGTGAAGGGCGAGGGTACACTGAAGCTTTCTTT	CASSEGRGYTEAFF
TRBJ2-7	.	TRBD2	TRBV9	TGTGCCAGCAGCGCCCGGGAGGGCGGGGCGTCCTACGAGCAGTACTTC	CASSAREGGASYEQYF
TRBJ2-5	.	TRBD1	TRBV4-1	TGCGCCAGCAGCCAACATCGACAGGGGTTTGAGACCCAGTACTTC	CASSQHRQGFETQYF
TRBJ2-5	.	.	TRBV29-1	TGCAGCGTTGCCCGGGAAGAGACCCAGTACTTC	CSVAREETQYF
TRBJ2-2	few	.	TRBV6-6	TGTGCCAGCAGTTACTCAGGAGAAAACACCGGGGAGCTGTTTTTT	CASSYSGENTGELFF
TRBJ1-5	.	.	TRBV5-1	TGCGCCAGCAGCTCCCCCGAGGGGGTTGAAGGTAGCAATCAGCCCCAGCATTTT	CASSSPEGVEGSNQPQHF
TRBJ2-3	once	TRBD2	TRBV10-1	TGCGCCAGCAGGCTACTAGCGGGACGAGGGACAGATACGCAGTATTTT	CASRLLAGRGTDTQYF
TRBJ2-3	.	TRBD2	TRBV5-1	TGCGCCAGCAGCTCTGGACTAGCGGGCACGACAGATACGCAGTATTTT	CASSSGLAGTTDTQYF
TRBJ2-7	.	TRBD1	TRBV28	TGTGCCCACACAGGGGGCAATTCGGAAGAGCAGTACTTC	CAHTGGNSEEQYF
TRBJ1-2	.	.	TRBV6-1	TGTGCCAGCAGTGCTCAGGGAATAGACTATGGCTACACCTTC	CASSAQGIDYGYTF
TRBJ1-2	.	TRBD1	TRBV6-5	TGTGCCAGCAAACTATACAGGGGATCGGTCTATGGCTACACCTTC	CASKLYRGSVYGYTF
TRBJ2-2	.	.	TRBV27	TGTGCCAGCAGTTCAGGGGTTTTCACCGGGGAGCTGTTTTTT	CASSSGVFTGELFF
TRBJ2-7	.	TRBD2	TRBV5-4	TGTGCCAGCAGCTTGAGGGCTAGCGGAACCCCCTACGAGCAGTACTTC	CASSLRASGTPYEQYF
TRBJ2-5	once	TRBD2	TRBV29-1	TGCAGCGTTGAAGGAGCGGGGGGCGGAGAGACCCAGTACTTC	CSVEGAGGGETQYF
TRBJ1-5	.	.	TRBV4-1	TGCGCCAGCAGCCAAGGAGTCACCCAGCCCCAGCATTTT	CASSQGVTQPQHF
TRBJ2-5	.	.	TRBV4-3	TGCGCCAGCAGCCAAGACTGGGCGGGGGAGACCCAGTACTTC	CASSQDWAGETQYF
TRBJ2-1	.	TRBD2	TRBV2	TGTGCCAGCAGTGAATCTAGCGGGAACTACAATGAGCAGTTCTTC	CASSESSGNYNEQFF
TRBJ2-1	.	TRBD2	TRBV7-2	TGTGCCAGCAGCTTAGCATCAAAGCGGGGGAGCTCCTACAATGAGCAGTTCTTC	CASSLASKRGSSYNEQFF
TRBJ2-2	.	TRBD2	TRBV7-2	TGTGCCAGCAGCCGTATCAGTAGCGGGGGTGCAAACACCGGGGAGCTGTTTTTT	CASSRISSGGANTGELFF
TRBJ2-1	.	TRBD2	TRBV9	TGTGCCAGCAGCGATCGTAGCGGGGGGGACAATGAGCAGTTCTTC	CASSDRSGGDNEQFF
TRBJ2-1	once	TRBD2	TRBV14	TGTGCCAGCAGCCAAGTTGCGGGAGGGAGCTATGAGCAGTTCTTC	CASSQVAGGSYEQFF
TRBJ1-1	.	.	TRBV4-1	TGCGCCAGCAGCCAAGAAATGGGAGTGAACACTGAAGCTTTCTTT	CASSQEMGVNTEAFF
TRBJ2-1	.	TRBD2	TRBV5-6	TGTGCCAGCAGCTTGGCGTTGATAGCGGGGGGCAATGAGCAGTTCTTC	CASSLALIAGGNEQFF
TRBJ1-4	.	.	TRBV19	TGTGCCAGTAGAGCGGGACAACCTAATGAAAAACTGTTTTTT	CASRAGQPNEKLFF
TRBJ1-2	.	.	TRBV5-5	TGTGCCAGCAGCACCTGGACTTCCAACTATGGCTACACCTTC	CASSTWTSNYGYTF
TRBJ1-3	once	.	TRBV7-6	TGTGCCAGCAGCTTTGCTTGGACTGCGAACTCCTCTGGAAACACCATATATTTT	CASSFAWTANSSGNTIYF
TRBJ2-6	.	.	TRBV2	TGTGCCAGCAGTCCAAACAGGTTTTCTGGGGCCAACGTCCTGACTTTC	CASSPNRFSGANVLTF
TRBJ2-3	.	.	TRBV27	TGTGCCAGCAGTCACAGCGGCGATACGCAGTATTTT	CASSHSGDTQYF
TRBJ2-6	.	.	TRBV6-5	TGTGCCAGCAGTTACTGGCAGGGCTCTGGGGCCAACGTCCTGACTTTC	CASSYWQGSGANVLTF
TRBJ2-1	.	.	TRBV27	TGTGCCAGCAGTTTGGCAGGGGCTTACAATGAGCAGTTCTTC	CASSLAGAYNEQFF
TRBJ2-2	.	TRBD1	TRBV4-2	TGTGCCAGCAGCCAATCCCCCGGGACAGACACCGGGGAGCTGTTTTTT	CASSQSPGTDTGELFF
TRBJ1-1	.	.	TRBV7-9	TGTGCCAGCAGCTTCTGGAACACTGAAGCTTTCTTT	CASSFWNTEAFF
TRBJ2-2	.	TRBD1	TRBV10-3	TGTGCCATCAGCGACAGGGTGGGGACCGGGGAGCTGTTTTTT	CAISDRVGTGELFF
TRBJ1-2	.	.	TRBV19	TGTGCCAGTAGGCACAGGACGGTGGGCTATGGCTACACCTTC	CASRHRTVGYGYTF